This T cell receptor beta chain was found in a study of CD4+ T cells in melanoma. The germline V gene encodes CDR1 SGHNT and CDR2 YYREEE (reference sequence). This CDR3 contains 14 residues. The junction had 6 bases not matched to a gene; V was cut back by 4 bases and J by 3 bases. TCRdb's copy holds only in-frame clones and misses some; the assay was immunoSEQ multiplex PCR. This table holds under 8,000 clones, 60% to 80% found once. This clone was counted once. The TCR was taken from a human donor with melanoma. V is TRBV5-4 and J is TRBJ1-2; 7 nucleotides align to TRBD1. Sequencing was done on a sample of cells from a culture (not recorded whether cultured in vitro). The DNA of the CDR3 is TGTGCCAGCAGCCCCCGGGACAGAGACTATGGCTACACCTTC. Its translation: CASSPRDRDYGYTF.